This TCR beta chain derives from a study of blood T cell repertoires in COVID-19. Cohorts were assigned according to the clinical history that participants reported. The CDR3 contains 13 residues. CDR1 and CDR2 (germline): SEHNR, FQNEAQ (reference sequence). The ends were cut back, 5 bases at V and 3 bases at J, with 11 bases in the middle. Original data processing: Amplification of reference gene primers was used by the study to estimate nucleated cell counts. Sequenced by immunoSEQ multiplex PCR; TCRdb stores in-frame clones only, minus some. That table gives V, J and clone size, and the DNA gave D and trimming. This table holds 250,000 to 300,000 clones, more than 80% found once.

The TCR originated in a woman in her 30s who had recovered from COVID-19. Sample: PBMCs or T cells enriched from blood (not recorded which). V usage is TRBV7-9 and J usage is TRBJ2-7; a weak D match, TRBD1 (5 bases). This chain's CDR3 is CASSPGAGYEQYF. DNA of the CDR3: TGTGCCAGCAGCCCTGGGGCCGGCTACGAGCAGTACTTC.